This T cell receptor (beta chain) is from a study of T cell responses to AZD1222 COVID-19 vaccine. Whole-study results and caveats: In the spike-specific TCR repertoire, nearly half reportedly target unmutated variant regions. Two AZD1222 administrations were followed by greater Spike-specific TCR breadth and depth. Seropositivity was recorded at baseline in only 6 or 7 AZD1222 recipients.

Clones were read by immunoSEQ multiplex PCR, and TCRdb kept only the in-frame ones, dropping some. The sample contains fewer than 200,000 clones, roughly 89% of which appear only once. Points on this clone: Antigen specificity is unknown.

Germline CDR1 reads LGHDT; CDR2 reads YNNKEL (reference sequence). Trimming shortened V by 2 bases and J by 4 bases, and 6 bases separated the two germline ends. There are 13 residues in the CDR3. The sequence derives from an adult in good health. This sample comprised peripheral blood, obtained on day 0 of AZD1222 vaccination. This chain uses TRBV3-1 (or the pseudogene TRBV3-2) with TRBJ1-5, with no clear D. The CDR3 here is CASSQQRNQPQHF. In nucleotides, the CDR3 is TGTGCCAGCAGCCAACAGAGAAATCAGCCCCAGCATTTT.